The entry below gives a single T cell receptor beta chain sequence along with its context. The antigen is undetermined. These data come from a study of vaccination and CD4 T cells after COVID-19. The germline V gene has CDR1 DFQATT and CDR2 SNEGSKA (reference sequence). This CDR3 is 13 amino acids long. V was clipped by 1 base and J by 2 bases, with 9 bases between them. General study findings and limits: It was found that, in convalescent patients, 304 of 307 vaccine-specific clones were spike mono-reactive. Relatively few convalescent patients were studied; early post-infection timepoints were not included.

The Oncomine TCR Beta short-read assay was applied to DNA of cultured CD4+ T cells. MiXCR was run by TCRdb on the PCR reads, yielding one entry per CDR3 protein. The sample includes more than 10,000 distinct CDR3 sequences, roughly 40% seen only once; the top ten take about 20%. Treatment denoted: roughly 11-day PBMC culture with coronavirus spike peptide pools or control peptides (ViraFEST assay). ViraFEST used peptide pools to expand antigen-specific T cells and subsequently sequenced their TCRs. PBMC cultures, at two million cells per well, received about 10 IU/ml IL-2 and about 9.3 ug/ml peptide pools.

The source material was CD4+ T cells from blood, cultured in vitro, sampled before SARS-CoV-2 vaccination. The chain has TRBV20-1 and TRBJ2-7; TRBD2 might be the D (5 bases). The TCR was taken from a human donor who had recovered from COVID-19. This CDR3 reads CSARGQRPYEQYF. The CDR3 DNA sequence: TGCAGTGCTAGAGGCCAGCGGCCCTACGAGCAGTACTTC.